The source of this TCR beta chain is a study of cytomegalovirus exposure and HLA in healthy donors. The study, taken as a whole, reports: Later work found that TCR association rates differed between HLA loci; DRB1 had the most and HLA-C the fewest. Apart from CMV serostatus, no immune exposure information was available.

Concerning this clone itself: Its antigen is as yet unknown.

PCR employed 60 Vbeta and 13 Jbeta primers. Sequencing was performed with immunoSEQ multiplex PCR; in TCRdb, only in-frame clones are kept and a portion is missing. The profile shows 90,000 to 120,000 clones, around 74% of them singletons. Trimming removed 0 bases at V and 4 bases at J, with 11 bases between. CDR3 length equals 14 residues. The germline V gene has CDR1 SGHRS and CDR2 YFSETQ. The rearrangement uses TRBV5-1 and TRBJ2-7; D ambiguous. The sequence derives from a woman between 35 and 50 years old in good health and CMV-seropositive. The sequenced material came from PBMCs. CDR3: CASSLASTLYEQYF. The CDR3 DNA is TGCGCCAGCAGCTTGGCATCTACCCTATACGAGCAGTACTTC.